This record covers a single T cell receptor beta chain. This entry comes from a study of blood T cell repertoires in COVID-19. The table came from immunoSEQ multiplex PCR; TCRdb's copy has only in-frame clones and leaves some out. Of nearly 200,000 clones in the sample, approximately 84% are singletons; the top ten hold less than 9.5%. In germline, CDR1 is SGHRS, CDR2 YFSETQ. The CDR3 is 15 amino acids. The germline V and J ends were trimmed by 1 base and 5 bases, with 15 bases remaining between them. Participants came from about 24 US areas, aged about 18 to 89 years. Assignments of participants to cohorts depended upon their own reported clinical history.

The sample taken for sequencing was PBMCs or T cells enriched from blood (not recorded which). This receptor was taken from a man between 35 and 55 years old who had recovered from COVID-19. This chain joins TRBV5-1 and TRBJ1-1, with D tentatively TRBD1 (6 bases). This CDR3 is CASSLRTGRGTEAFF. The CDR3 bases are TGCGCCAGCAGCTTGAGAACAGGGAGAGGGACTGAAGCTTTCTTT.